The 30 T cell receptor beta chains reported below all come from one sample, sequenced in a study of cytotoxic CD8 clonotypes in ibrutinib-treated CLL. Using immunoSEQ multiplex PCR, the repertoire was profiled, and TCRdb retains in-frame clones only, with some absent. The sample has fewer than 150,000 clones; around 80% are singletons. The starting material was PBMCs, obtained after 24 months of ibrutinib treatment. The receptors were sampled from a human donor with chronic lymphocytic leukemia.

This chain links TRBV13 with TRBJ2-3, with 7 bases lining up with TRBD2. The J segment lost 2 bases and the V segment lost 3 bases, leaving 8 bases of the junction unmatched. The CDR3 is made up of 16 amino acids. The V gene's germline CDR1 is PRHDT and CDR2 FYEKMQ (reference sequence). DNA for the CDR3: TGTGCCAGCAGCTTCTCCGCTAGCGGTTTCACAGATACGCAGTATTTT. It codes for CASSFSASGFTDTQYF.

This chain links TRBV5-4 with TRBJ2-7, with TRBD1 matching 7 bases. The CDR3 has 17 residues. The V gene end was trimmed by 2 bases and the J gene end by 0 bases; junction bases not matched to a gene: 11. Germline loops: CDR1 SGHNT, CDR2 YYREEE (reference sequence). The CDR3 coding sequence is TGTGCCAGCAGCTTTTGGGACAGCACATCTGACTCCTACGAGCAGTACTTC. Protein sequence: CASSFWDSTSDSYEQYF.

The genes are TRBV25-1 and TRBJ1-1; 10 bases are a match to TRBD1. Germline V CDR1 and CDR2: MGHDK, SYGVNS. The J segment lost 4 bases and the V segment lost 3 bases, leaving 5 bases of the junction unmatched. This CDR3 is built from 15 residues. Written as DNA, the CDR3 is TGTGCCAGCAGTGACGTGGACAGGGGGTCCACTGAAGCTTTCTTT. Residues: CASSDVDRGSTEAFF.

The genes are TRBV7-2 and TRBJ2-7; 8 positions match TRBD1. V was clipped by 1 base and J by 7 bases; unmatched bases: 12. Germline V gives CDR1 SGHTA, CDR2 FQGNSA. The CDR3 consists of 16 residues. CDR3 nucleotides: TGTGCCAGCAGCTTAGTGGGCGGGACAGGAGGGGTAGAGCAGTACTTC. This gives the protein CASSLVGGTGGVEQYF.

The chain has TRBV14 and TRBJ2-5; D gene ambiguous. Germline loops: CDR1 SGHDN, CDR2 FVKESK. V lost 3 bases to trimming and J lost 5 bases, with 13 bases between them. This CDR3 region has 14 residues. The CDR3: CASSHDPVAETQYF. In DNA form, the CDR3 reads TGTGCCAGCAGCCATGACCCCGTCGCGGAGACCCAGTACTTC.

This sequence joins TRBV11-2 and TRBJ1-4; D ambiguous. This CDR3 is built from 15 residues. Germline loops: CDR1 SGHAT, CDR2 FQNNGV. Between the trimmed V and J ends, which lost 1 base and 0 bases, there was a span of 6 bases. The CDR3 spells CASSLGETTNEKLFF. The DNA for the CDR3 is TGTGCCAGCAGCTTAGGGGAGACAACTAATGAAAAACTGTTTTTT.

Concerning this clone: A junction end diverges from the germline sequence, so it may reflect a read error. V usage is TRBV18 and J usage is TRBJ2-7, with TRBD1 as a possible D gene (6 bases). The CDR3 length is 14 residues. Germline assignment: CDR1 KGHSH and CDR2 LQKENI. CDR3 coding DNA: TGTGCCAGCTCCCCACCGGGACAAAAGTACGAGCAGTACTTC. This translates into CASSPPGQKYEQYF.

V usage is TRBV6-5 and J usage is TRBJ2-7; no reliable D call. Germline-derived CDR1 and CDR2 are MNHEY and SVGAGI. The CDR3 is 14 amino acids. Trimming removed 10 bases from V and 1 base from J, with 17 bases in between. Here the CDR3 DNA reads TGTGCCACCCAGGTCATTGAGAAATCCTACGAGCAGTACTTC. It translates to CATQVIEKSYEQYF.

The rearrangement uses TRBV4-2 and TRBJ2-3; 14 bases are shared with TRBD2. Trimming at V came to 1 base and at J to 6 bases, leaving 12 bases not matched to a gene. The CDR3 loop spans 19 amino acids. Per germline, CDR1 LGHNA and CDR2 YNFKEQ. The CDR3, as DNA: TGTGCCAGCAGCCAAGTTGGACTAGCGGGGGGCCCGCAGGCGGATACGCAGTATTTT. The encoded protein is CASSQVGLAGGPQADTQYF.

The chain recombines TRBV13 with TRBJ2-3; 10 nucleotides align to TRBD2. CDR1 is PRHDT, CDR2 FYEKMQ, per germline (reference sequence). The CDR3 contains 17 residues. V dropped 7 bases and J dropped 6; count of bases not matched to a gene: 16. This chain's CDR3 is CASTQVSSGGNVDTQYF. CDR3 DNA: TGTGCCAGCACCCAGGTGTCTAGCGGGGGTAATGTGGATACGCAGTATTTT.

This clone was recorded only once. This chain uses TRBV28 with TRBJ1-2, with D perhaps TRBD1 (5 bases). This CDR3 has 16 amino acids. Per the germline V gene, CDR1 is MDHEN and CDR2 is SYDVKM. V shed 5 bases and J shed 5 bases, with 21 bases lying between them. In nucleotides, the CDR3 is TGTGCCAGCAGTCTATACGGGACGAAGGTGGGGTATGGCTACACCTTC. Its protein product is CASSLYGTKVGYGYTF.

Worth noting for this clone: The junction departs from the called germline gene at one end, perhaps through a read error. CDR3 sequence reads: CASILGTANTGELFF. CDR3 nucleotide sequence: TGCGCCAGCATCTTGGGGACGGCGAACACCGGGGAGCTGTTTTTT. This chain links TRBV5-1 with TRBJ2-2; either TRBD1 or TRBD2 may supply D (5 bases each). The CDR3 runs 15 residues. From germline, CDR1 is SGHRS and CDR2 YFSETQ. The variable domain in full, completed from reference TRBV5-1 and TRBJ2-2, reads KAGVTQTPRYLIKTRGQQVTLSCSPISGHRSVSWYQQTPGQGLQFLFEYFSETQRNKGNFPGRFSGRQFSNSRSEMNVSTLELGDSALYLCASILGTANTGELFFGEGSRLTVL.

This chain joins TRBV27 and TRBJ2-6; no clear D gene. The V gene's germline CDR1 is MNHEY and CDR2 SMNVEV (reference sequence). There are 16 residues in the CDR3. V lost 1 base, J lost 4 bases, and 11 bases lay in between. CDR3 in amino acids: CASSLYGAGGANVLTF. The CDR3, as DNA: TGTGCCAGCAGTTTATATGGAGCCGGGGGGGCCAACGTCCTGACTTTC.

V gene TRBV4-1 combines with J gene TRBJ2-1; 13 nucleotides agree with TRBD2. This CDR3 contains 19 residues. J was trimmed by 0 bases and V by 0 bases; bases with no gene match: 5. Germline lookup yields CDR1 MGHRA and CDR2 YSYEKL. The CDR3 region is CASSQEGLAGLISYNEQFF. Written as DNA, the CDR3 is TGCGCCAGCAGCCAAGAGGGACTAGCGGGGCTAATCTCCTACAATGAGCAGTTCTTC.

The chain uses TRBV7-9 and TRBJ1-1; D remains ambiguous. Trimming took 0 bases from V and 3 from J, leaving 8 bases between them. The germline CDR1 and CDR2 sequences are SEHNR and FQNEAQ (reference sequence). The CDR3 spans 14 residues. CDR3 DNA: TGTGCCAGCAGCTTAGCGGGCAGGTACACTGAAGCTTTCTTT. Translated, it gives CASSLAGRYTEAFF.

CDR3 DNA: TGTGCCAGCAGATCCTCTGGGGCAACTAATGAAAAACTGTTTTTT. This encodes CASRSSGATNEKLFF. The chain employs TRBV7-8 and TRBJ1-4, with D uncertain. Per germline, CDR1 SGHVS and CDR2 FQNEAQ. V was shortened by 6 bases and J by 0 bases, with 11 bases between the two germline ends. The CDR3 covers 15 residues.

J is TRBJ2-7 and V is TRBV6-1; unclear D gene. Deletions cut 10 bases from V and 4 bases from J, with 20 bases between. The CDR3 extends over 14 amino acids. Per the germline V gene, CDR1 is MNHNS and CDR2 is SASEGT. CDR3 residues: CATARVEAGYEQYF. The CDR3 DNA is TGTGCCACTGCCCGAGTCGAGGCTGGATACGAGCAGTACTTC.

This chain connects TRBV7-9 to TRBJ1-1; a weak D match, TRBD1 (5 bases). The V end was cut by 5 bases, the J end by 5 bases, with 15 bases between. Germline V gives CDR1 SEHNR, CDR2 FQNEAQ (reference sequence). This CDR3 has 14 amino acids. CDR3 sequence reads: CASSRNDQGTEAFF. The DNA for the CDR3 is TGTGCCAGCAGCCGAAACGATCAGGGAACTGAAGCTTTCTTT.

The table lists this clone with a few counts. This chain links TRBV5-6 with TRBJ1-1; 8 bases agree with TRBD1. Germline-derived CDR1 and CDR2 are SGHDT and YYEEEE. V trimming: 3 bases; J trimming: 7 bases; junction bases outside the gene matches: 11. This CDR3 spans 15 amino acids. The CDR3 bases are TGTGCCAGCAGCTGGGCCGACAGGGGCGGAGGTGAAGCTTTCTTT. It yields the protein CASSWADRGGGEAFF. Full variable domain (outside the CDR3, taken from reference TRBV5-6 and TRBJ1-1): DAGVTQSPTHLIKTRGQQVTLRCSPKSGHDTVSWYQQALGQGPQFIFQYYEEEERQRGNFPDRFSGHQFPNYSSELNVNALLLGDSALYLCASSWADRGGGEAFFGQGTRLTVV.

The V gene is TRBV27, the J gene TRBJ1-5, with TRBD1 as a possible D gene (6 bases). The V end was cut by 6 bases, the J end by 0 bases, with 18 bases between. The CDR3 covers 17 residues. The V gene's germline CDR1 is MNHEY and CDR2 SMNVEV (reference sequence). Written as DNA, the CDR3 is TGTGCCAGCAGGGCCGCGGGACACCCATATAGCAATCAGCCCCAGCATTTT. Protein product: CASRAAGHPYSNQPQHF.

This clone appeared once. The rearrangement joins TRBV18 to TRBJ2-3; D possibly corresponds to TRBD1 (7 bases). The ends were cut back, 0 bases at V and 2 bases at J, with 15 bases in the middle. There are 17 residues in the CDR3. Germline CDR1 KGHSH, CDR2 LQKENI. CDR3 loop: CASSPPGGRGATDTQYF. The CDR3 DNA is TGTGCCAGCTCACCACCGGGGGGCAGGGGGGCCACAGATACGCAGTATTTT.

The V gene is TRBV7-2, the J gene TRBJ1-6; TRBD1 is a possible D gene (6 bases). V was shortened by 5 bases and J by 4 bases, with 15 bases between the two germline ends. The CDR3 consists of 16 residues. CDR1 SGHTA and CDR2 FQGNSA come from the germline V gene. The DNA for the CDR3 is TGTGCCAGCAGCCCCAGCCGGAGGGGGTATAATTCACCCCTCCACTTT. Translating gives CASSPSRRGYNSPLHF. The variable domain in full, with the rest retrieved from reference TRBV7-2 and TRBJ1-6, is GAGVSQSPSNKVTEKGKDVELRCDPISGHTALYWYRQSLGQGLEFLIYFQGNSAPDKSGLPSDRFSAERTGGSVSTLTIQRTQQEDSAVYLCASSPSRRGYNSPLHFGNGTRLTVT.

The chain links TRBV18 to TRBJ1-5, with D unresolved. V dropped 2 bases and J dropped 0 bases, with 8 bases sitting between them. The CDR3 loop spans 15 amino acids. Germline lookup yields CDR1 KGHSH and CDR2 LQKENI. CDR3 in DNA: TGTGCCAGCTCACCAGGGTTTAATAGCAATCAGCCCCAGCATTTT. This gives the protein CASSPGFNSNQPQHF.

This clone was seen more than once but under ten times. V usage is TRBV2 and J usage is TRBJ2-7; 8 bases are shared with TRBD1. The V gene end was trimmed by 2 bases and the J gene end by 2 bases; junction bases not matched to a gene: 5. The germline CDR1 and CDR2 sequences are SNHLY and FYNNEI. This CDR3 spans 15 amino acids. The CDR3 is CASSERTGRTYEQYF. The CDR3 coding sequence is TGTGCCAGCAGTGAAAGGACAGGGAGGACCTACGAGCAGTACTTC.

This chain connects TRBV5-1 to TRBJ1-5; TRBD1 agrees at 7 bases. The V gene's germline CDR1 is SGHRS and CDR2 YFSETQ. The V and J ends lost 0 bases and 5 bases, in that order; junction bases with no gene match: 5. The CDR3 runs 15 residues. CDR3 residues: CASSLGQGVHQPQHF. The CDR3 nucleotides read TGCGCCAGCAGCTTGGGACAGGGCGTTCATCAGCCCCAGCATTTT.

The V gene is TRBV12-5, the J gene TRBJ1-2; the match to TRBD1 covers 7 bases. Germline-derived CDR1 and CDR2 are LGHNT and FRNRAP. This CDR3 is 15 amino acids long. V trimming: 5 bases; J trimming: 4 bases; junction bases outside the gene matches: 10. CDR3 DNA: TGTGCTAGTGGTCACAACCAGGGACAGATCTATGGCTACACCTTC. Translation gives CASGHNQGQIYGYTF.

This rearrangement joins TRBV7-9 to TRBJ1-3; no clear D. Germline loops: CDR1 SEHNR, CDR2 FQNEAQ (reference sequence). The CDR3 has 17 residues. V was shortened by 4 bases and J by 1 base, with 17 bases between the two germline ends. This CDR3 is CASSSLNDARSGNTIYF. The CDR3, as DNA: TGTGCCAGCAGCTCGCTAAATGACGCCCGATCTGGAAACACCATATATTTT.

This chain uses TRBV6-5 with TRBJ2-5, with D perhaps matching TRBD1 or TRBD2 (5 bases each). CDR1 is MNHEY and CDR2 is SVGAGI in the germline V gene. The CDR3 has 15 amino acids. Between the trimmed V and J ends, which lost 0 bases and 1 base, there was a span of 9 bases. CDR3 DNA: TGTGCCAGCAGTTACTCGAGAGGGACCCAAGAGACCCAGTACTTC. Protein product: CASSYSRGTQETQYF.

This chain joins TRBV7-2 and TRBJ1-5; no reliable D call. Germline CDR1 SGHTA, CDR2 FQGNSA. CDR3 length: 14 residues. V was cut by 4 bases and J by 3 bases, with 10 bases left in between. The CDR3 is CASSSQGLNQPQHF. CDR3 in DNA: TGTGCCAGCAGCTCACAAGGCCTCAATCAGCCCCAGCATTTT.

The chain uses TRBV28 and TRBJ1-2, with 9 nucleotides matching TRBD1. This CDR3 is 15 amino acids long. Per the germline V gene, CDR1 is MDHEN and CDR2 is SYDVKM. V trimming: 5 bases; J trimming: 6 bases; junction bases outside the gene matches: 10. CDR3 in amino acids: CASSPPGQGFNGYTF. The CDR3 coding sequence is TGTGCCAGCAGTCCCCCGGGACAGGGTTTCAATGGCTACACCTTC.